The text below deals with one T cell receptor beta chain. The antigen is unknown. Every patient relapsed after autologous stem cell transplantation, and brentuximab vedotin exposure varied. Trimming shortened V by 3 bases and J by 0 bases, and 6 bases separated the two germline ends. The CDR3 extends over 14 amino acids. The germline gives CDR1 LNHDA, CDR2 SQIVND (reference sequence). The data stem from a study of PD-1 blockade in classical Hodgkin lymphoma. Study-level results: Healthy donors reportedly exceeded newly diagnosed patients in baseline TCR diversity. Exclusion was the outcome for patients who began nivolumab under 1 year after ASCT. By cycle point C4D1, TCR diversity had risen significantly in CD4+ cells (but not CD8+ cells).

Assay used: immunoSEQ multiplex PCR; TCRdb lists only in-frame clones, some missing. The data contain about 40,000 clones, about 90% of them singletons. The chain recombines TRBV19 with TRBJ1-5; D is undetermined. The sample consisted of peripheral blood mononuclear cells (PBMCs), taken at baseline. This sequence originates from a human donor with classical Hodgkin lymphoma. CDR3 loop: CASSMWDSNQPQHF. The CDR3 DNA sequence: TGTGCCAGTAGTATGTGGGATAGCAATCAGCCCCAGCATTTT.